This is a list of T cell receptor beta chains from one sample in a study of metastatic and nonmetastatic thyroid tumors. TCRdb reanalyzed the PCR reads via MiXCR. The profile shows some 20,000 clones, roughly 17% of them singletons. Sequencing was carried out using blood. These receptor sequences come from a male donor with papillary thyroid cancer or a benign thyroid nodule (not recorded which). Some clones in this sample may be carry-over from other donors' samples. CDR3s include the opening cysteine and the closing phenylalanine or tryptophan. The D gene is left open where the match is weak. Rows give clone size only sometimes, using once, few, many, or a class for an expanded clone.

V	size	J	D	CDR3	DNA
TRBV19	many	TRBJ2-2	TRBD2	CASSILAGEGGELFF	TGTGCCAGTAGTATCTTAGCGGGAGAAGGCGGGGAGCTGTTTTTT
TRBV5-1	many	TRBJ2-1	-	CASSLVPQAYNEQFF	TGCGCCAGCAGCCTTGTTCCACAGGCCTACAATGAGCAGTTCTTC
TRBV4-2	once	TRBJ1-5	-	CASSQDRLTAQPQHF	TGTGCCAGCAGCCAAGATAGGTTGACGGCCCAGCCCCAGCATTTT
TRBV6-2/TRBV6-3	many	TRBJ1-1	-	CASRRRIQRVSGTEAFF	TGTGCCAGCAGGAGGCGGATACAAAGGGTATCAGGGACTGAAGCTTTCTTT
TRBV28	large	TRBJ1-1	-	CASQDGQPGEAFF	TGTGCCAGCCAAGACGGACAGCCAGGGGAAGCTTTCTTT
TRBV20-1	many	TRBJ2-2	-	CSARSQLNTGELFF	TGCAGTGCTAGGAGCCAGCTGAACACCGGGGAGCTGTTTTTT
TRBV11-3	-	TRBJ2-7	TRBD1	CASSPGTGRGEQYF	TGTGCCAGCAGCCCCGGGACAGGGAGAGGCGAGCAGTACTTC
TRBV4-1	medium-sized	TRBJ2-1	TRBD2	CASSQTTGLSNFNEQFF	TGCGCCAGCAGCCAGACGACGGGACTATCCAACTTCAATGAGCAGTTCTTC
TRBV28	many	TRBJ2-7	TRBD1	CASRSGQGETYEQYF	TGTGCCAGCAGATCAGGACAGGGTGAAACCTACGAGCAGTACTTC
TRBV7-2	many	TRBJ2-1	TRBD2	CASSIAGGWNEQFF	TGTGCCAGCAGTATAGCGGGAGGATGGAATGAGCAGTTCTTC
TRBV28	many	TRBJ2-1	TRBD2	CASSWDLAGGPLIQFF	TGTGCCAGCAGTTGGGATCTAGCGGGAGGGCCTCTAATACAGTTCTTC